This TCR beta chain came from a study of regulatory T cells in long-lasting Graves disease. Germline V CDR1 and CDR2: SGHNT, YYREEE (reference sequence). This CDR3 spans 12 amino acids. Trimming took off 1 base at V and 4 bases at J, with 5 bases between the two ends. The sample holds a few counts of this clonotype. Its specificity is unknown. Investigators prepared the TCR beta libraries by applying iRepertoire HTBI primers and Arm-PCR of CDR3 regions. MiXCR, applied by TCRdb to the multiplex PCR reads, yields one record per CDR3 protein. The repertoire consists of about 320,000 distinct CDR3 sequences, with 15% to 20% occurring once and the leading ten covering about 39%. Study results and limitations: Accuracy might have suffered from few samples.

The time point was: newly diagnosed GD, antithyroid drugs for less than 3 months. The TCR library was made from RNA extracted from PBMCs. The rearrangement links TRBV5-4 to TRBJ1-2, with D unclear. This TCR was recovered from a female donor with Graves disease. This sample comprised peripheral blood mononuclear cells (PBMCs), obtained at new diagnosis, from a patient treated with antithyroid drugs. CDR3 region: CASSLSLYGYTF. CDR3 in DNA: TGTGCCAGCAGCTTGTCGCTCTATGGCTACACCTTC.